These T cell receptor beta chains were read from a single sample in a study of T cell changes during pregnancy in multiple sclerosis. Data came from immunoSEQ multiplex PCR; TCRdb stores just in-frame clones and leaves some out. The data show approximately 47,000 clones, about 94% seen once. Here the sequenced sample was CD4+ T cells from peripheral blood mononuclear cells, taken in the first trimester of pregnancy. These receptors were obtained from a female donor with multiple sclerosis, enrolled in a pregnancy study. CDR3s include the opening cysteine and the closing phenylalanine or tryptophan. A D gene is named only where the DNA matches it firmly. Not every row has a clone size; where given, it reads once, few, many or a size class.

>TRBJ2-3|-|TRBV9|TRBD1
TGTGCCAGCAGCACCCGGGACAGGGAAGATACGCAGTATTTT
CASSTRDREDTQYF
>TRBJ1-5|-|TRBV19|-
TGTGCCAGTAGTATATTACAGGTGAATCAGCCCCAGCATTTT
CASSILQVNQPQHF
>TRBJ1-1|few|TRBV2|-
TGTGCCAGCAGTGAAGGACAGGTCCTGGTTCGCGCTTTCTTT
CASSEGQVLVRAFF
>TRBJ2-1|-|TRBV5-1|TRBD2
TGCGCCAGCAGCAACGGGACTACTTACAATGAGCAGTTCTTC
CASSNGTTYNEQFF
>TRBJ1-6|-|TRBV18|-
TGTGCCAGCTCACCGGCGTCGGGGAGATCACCCCTCCACTTT
CASSPASGRSPLHF
>TRBJ2-3|-|TRBV10-3|TRBD2
TGTGCCATCAGTGATGGACTAGCGGGGAGGGATACGCAGTATTTT
CAISDGLAGRDTQYF
>TRBJ2-7|-|TRBV19|TRBD1
TGTGCCAGTAGGCCCTCCGGGACAGCATCCTCGGAGCAGTACTTC
CASRPSGTASSEQYF
>TRBJ1-3|-|TRBV6-5|TRBD1
TGTGCCAGCACCACGGGGACAGGCGCTGGAAACACCATATATTTT
CASTTGTGAGNTIYF
>TRBJ2-3|-|TRBV7-3|-
TGTGCCAGCAGCTTAAAGCCGGGGGTCCTAAGAGATACGCAGTATTTT
CASSLKPGVLRDTQYF
>TRBJ1-5|few|TRBV5-1|-
TGCGCCAGCAGCTTAAGCGGTGGCAATCAGCCCCAGCATTTT
CASSLSGGNQPQHF
>TRBJ2-1|-|TRBV19|TRBD2
TGTGCCAGTAGTAACCCCCTGGCGGGGGGGCCCAATGAGCAGTTCTTC
CASSNPLAGGPNEQFF
>TRBJ1-1|-|TRBV18|-
TGTGCCAGCTCAATTCAGTCAGGGGCGGTTGAAGCTTTCTTT
CASSIQSGAVEAFF
>TRBJ2-1|-|TRBV10-1|TRBD1
TGCGCCAGCAGTGAGACGGGACAGGGGGCGCTGGATGAGCAGTTCTTC
CASSETGQGALDEQFF
>TRBJ1-3|medium-sized|TRBV15|TRBD1
TGTGCCACCACCTCGACAGGGAAGACCTTAAACACCATATATTTT
CATTSTGKTLNTIYF
>TRBJ2-1|-|TRBV11-3|TRBD1
TGTGCCAGCAGCTTAGTCGGACAGGGGGATGAGCAGTTCTTC
CASSLVGQGDEQFF
>TRBJ2-3|-|TRBV5-1|-
TGCGCCAGCAGCCTCAGCGGCGGGCTCCCCATAAGCACAGATACGCAGTATTTT
CASSLSGGLPISTDTQYF
>TRBJ1-2|-|TRBV29-1|TRBD1
TGCAGCGTTACGGACAGGGTGTATGGCTACACCTTC
CSVTDRVYGYTF
>TRBJ2-3|-|TRBV19|-
TGTGCCAGTAGAGCGGGGACAAGCACAGATACGCAGTATTTT
CASRAGTSTDTQYF
>TRBJ2-7|-|TRBV5-1|TRBD2
TGCGCCAGCAGCCTAATGGGGGGGTCTGGCAACGAGCAGTACTTC
CASSLMGGSGNEQYF
>TRBJ1-2|once|TRBV20-1|-
TGCAGTGCTCCTCAGGGCGGCACCTTC
CSAPQGGTF
>TRBJ1-1|-|TRBV29-1|-
TGCAGCGTTAGGGGGTTGATGAACACTGAAGCTTTCTTT
CSVRGLMNTEAFF
>TRBJ1-2|few|TRBV2|-
TGTGCCAGCAGTCCTTTCCAGGGAGGGCATGGCTACACCTTC
CASSPFQGGHGYTF
>TRBJ2-1|-|TRBV7-9|TRBD2
TGTGCCAGCAGCTTACCCTTCCGACTAGCGGGGGGGCCAGGAGAGCAGTTCTTC
CASSLPFRLAGGPGEQFF
>TRBJ2-5|-|TRBV30|-
TGTGCCTGGAGACAGGACCAAGAGACCCAGTACTTC
CAWRQDQETQYF
>TRBJ2-2|-|TRBV10-3|-
TGTGCCATCACTACCGGGACACCGAGAAGGGAGCTGTTTTTT
CAITTGTPRRELFF
>TRBJ1-2|-|TRBV19|-
TGTGCCAGTAGTCCCCGAGGAGAAGAAAGGAGTGGCTACACCTTC
CASSPRGEERSGYTF
>TRBJ2-5|-|TRBV25-1|TRBD2
TGTGCCAGCAGTTCCCGGAGACTAGCGGGGAGCCAAGAGACCCAGTACTTC
CASSSRRLAGSQETQYF
>TRBJ2-2|-|TRBV6-5|-
TGTGCCATAAGGACAGCGAACACCGGGGAGCTGTTTTTT
CAIRTANTGELFF
>TRBJ2-7|once|TRBV11-2|-
TGTGCCAGCAGCCCCTTACAGGGATCCGGCTCCTACGAGCAGTACTTC
CASSPLQGSGSYEQYF
>TRBJ2-1|-|TRBV2|-
TGTGCCAGCAGTCTACGTTACAATGAGCAGTTCTTC
CASSLRYNEQFF
>TRBJ1-2|-|TRBV5-4|TRBD1
TGTGCCAGCAGCCCGGGACAGCTAGGCTACACCTTC
CASSPGQLGYTF
>TRBJ1-2|-|TRBV2|-
TGTGCCAGCAGTGAAGGGGCAGCTCTATCTGGCTACACCTTC
CASSEGAALSGYTF
>TRBJ1-1|-|TRBV7-6|TRBD1
TGTGCCAGCAGCTTCGGGGACAGGGGATCCACTGAAGCTTTCTTT
CASSFGDRGSTEAFF
>TRBJ1-1|-|TRBV12-5|-
TGTGCTAGTGGTTTGGGGCAGTTTGAAGCTTTCTTT
CASGLGQFEAFF
>TRBJ2-1|-|TRBV5-4|-
TGTGCCAGCAGCTTGCCTATGGGGAGTGAGCAGTTCTTC
CASSLPMGSEQFF
>TRBJ1-5|once|TRBV6-1|-
TGTGCCAGCAGGGGGGAGGCCAGGCGGCAGCCCCAGCATTTT
CASRGEARRQPQHF
>TRBJ1-1|-|TRBV18|-
TGTGCCAGCTCACCACCGAACGGGGTGTCCCAGTTGAACACTGAAGCTTTCTTT
CASSPPNGVSQLNTEAFF
>TRBJ1-1|once|TRBV5-6|TRBD1
TGTGCCAGCAGCTTGTCGGGACAGGGGAACACTGAAGCTTTCTTT
CASSLSGQGNTEAFF
>TRBJ1-5|-|TRBV11-2|TRBD1
TGTGCCAGCGGGACAGGCAATCAGCCCCAGCATTTT
CASGTGNQPQHF
>TRBJ2-2|-|TRBV5-1|TRBD2
TGCGCCAGCAGCTTAACAGCGGGGCTGAACACCGGGGAGCTGTTTTTT
CASSLTAGLNTGELFF
>TRBJ2-7|-|TRBV6-5|TRBD1
TGTGCCAGCAGACGGGACAGACCAGAGGGCGAGCAGTACTTC
CASRRDRPEGEQYF
>TRBJ1-1|-|TRBV5-1|-
TGCGCCAGCAGCGGCCAGGGGCAGGTAAACACTGAAGCTTTCTTT
CASSGQGQVNTEAFF
>TRBJ1-6|-|TRBV7-8|TRBD1
TGTGCCAGCAGCTTAATGGACAGGAGCTCCTATAATTCACCCCTCCACTTT
CASSLMDRSSYNSPLHF
>TRBJ2-5|-|TRBV5-4|-
TGTGCCAGCAGGCGCGACAGATACCAAGAGACCCAGTACTTC
CASRRDRYQETQYF